This is a list of T cell receptor beta chains from one sample in a study of PD-1 blockade in classical Hodgkin lymphoma. The method was immunoSEQ multiplex PCR; TCRdb's version includes in-frame clones alone and lacks a portion of them. The table lists approximately 52,000 clones, around 73% of them singletons, with roughly 16% in the top ten. The input for sequencing was peripheral blood mononuclear cells (PBMCs), taken before the second cycle of nivolumab. Receptors were obtained from a human donor with classical Hodgkin lymphoma. Each CDR3 is given with its conserved first and last residue. Fields, in order: clone size, J gene, V gene, D gene, CDR3 DNA, CDR3 protein. A D gene is named only where the DNA matches it firmly. Some rows have no size entry. The others give once, few or many, or a class for an expanded clone.

>-|TRBJ2-1|TRBV7-2|-
TGTGCCAGCAGCTTATTACGGGGTGAGCAGTTCTTC
CASSLLRGEQFF
>-|TRBJ2-5|TRBV29-1|-
TGCAGCGTTGAACCCGACGGACGGGGGCTCCAAGAGACCCAGTACTTC
CSVEPDGRGLQETQYF
>-|TRBJ2-5|TRBV7-2|TRBD1
TGTGCCAGCAGCTCGAAGACAGGGGTAGAGACCCAGTACTTC
CASSSKTGVETQYF
>-|TRBJ2-7|TRBV30|-
TGTGCCTGGAGTGTCAGCTACGAGCAGTACTTC
CAWSVSYEQYF
>few|TRBJ2-3|TRBV9|-
TGTGCCAGCAGTTACCAACCTAGCGATACGCAGTATTTT
CASSYQPSDTQYF
>-|TRBJ2-7|TRBV4-2|-
TGTGCCAGCAGCCAAGTCGGGAACGAGCAGTACTTC
CASSQVGNEQYF
>-|TRBJ1-1|TRBV19|-
TGTGCCAGTAGAGATGCGGGGAACACTGAAGCTTTCTTT
CASRDAGNTEAFF
>-|TRBJ1-1|TRBV28|-
TGTGCCAGCAGTCGGCGGACAGAGAACACTGAAGCTTTCTTT
CASSRRTENTEAFF
>-|TRBJ2-2|TRBV7-3|-
TGTGCCAGCAGGGGGACGGGGAACACCGGGGAGCTGTTTTTT
CASRGTGNTGELFF
>-|TRBJ2-3|TRBV6-4|-
TGTGCCAGCAGTGAAGGCTGGACAGCCACAGATACGCAGTATTTT
CASSEGWTATDTQYF
>-|TRBJ2-4|TRBV7-9|-
TGTGCCAGCAGCTTGGGTTCGCTAGCCAAAAACATTCAGTACTTC
CASSLGSLAKNIQYF
>-|TRBJ1-1|TRBV19|-
TGTGCCAGTACAGGCGCCATGAACACTGAAGCTTTCTTT
CASTGAMNTEAFF
>few|TRBJ2-7|TRBV11-2|-
TGTGCCAGCAGCTTATGGGCAGGGGTGGACGAGCAGTACTTC
CASSLWAGVDEQYF
>-|TRBJ2-1|TRBV29-1|-
TGCAGCCCCGTCGCCTACAATGAGCAGTTCTTC
CSPVAYNEQFF
>-|TRBJ1-6|TRBV29-1|-
TGCAGCGTTGGGGTAAATTCACCCCTCCACTTT
CSVGVNSPLHF
>-|TRBJ2-7|TRBV25-1|TRBD2
TGTGCCAGCAGTTTATGGGCGGGAGTATACGAGCAGTACTTC
CASSLWAGVYEQYF
>-|TRBJ2-3|TRBV30|-
TGTGCCTGGGGGGGTGGGGGTACGCAGTATTTT
CAWGGGGTQYF
>-|TRBJ2-7|TRBV30|-
TGTGCCTGGGGTAAGGTCAGCTACGAGCAGTACTTC
CAWGKVSYEQYF
>-|TRBJ1-3|TRBV27|-
TGTGCCAGCAGCCCGCAGCAAGCCGGACGAACCATATATTTT
CASSPQQAGRTIYF
>-|TRBJ2-7|TRBV29-1|-
TGCAGCGTTGAAATGCAGGCGAGCTCCTACGAGCAGTACTTC
CSVEMQASSYEQYF
>-|TRBJ1-1|TRBV11-2|-
TGTGCCAGCAGCCTGGACATGGGAAACACTGAAGCTTTCTTT
CASSLDMGNTEAFF
>-|TRBJ1-1|TRBV6-1|-
TGTGCCAGCGTACTAGGGGTGTTGGGCACTGAAGCTTTCTTT
CASVLGVLGTEAFF
>-|TRBJ1-2|TRBV28|-
TGTGCCAGCGCCGAGCTATATTTCACAGGGACCCTCTATGGCTACACCTTC
CASAELYFTGTLYGYTF
>-|TRBJ2-7|TRBV6-4|TRBD1
TGTGCCAGCAGCCGGGACAGCACCTACGAGCAGTACTTC
CASSRDSTYEQYF
>-|TRBJ2-1|TRBV6-5|-
TGTGCCAGCAGCCCCCGGGACAATGAGCAGTTCTTC
CASSPRDNEQFF
>-|TRBJ2-1|TRBV14|-
TGTGCCACCGGGGCATACAATGAGCAGTTCTTC
CATGAYNEQFF
>-|TRBJ1-5|TRBV5-6|TRBD1
TGTGCCAGCAGCGAACGGGACAGGAGTAATCAGCCCCAGCATTTT
CASSERDRSNQPQHF
>-|TRBJ2-1|TRBV6-1|-
TGTGCCAGCAGTGATCTACCGATCCCTGGGGGTGAGCAGTTCTTC
CASSDLPIPGGEQFF